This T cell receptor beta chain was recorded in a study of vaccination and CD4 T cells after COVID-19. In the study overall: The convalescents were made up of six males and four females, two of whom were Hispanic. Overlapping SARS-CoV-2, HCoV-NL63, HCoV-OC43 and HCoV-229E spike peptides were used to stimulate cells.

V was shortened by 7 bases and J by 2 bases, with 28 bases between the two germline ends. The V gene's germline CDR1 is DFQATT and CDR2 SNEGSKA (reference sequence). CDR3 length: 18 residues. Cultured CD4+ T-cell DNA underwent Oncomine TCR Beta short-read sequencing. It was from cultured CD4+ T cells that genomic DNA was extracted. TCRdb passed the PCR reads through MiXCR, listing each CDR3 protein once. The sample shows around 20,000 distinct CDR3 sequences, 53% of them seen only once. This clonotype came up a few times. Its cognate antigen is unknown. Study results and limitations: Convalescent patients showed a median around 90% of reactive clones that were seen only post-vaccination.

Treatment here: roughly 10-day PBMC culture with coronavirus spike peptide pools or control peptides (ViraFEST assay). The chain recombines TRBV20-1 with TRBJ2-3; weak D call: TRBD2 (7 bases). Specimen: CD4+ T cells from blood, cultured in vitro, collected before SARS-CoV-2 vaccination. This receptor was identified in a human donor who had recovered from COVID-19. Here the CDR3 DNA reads TGCAGTGTTAATCGGGGGGTAAGGCAGGGGTCAAACACAGATACGCAGTATTTT. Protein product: CSVNRGVRQGSNTDTQYF.